This TCR beta chain is from a study of early T cells in non-severe SARS-CoV-2 infection (dated by TCRdb to about 2021). In terms of the full investigation: Bulk RNA from unsorted whole blood was used for TCR sequencing, so alpha and beta chains could not be paired. Study-wide findings and limitations: VDJdb matching was skewed toward anti-spike CD8 responses and likely underestimated virus-specific expansions, missing private and CD4 specificities.

The germline V and J ends show losses of 8 bases and 8 bases respectively, and no gene match explains 4 bases of the junction. The CDR3 runs 13 amino acids, cysteine and phenylalanine included. Just the 39-base CDR3 DNA is kept, in frame starting at base 1. The germline V gene yields KGHSH for CDR1 and LQKENI for CDR2. Library preparation used 5' RACE. TCRdb lists the instrument as NextSeq 500. The TCR library protocol attached unique molecular identifiers to individual cDNA molecules to correct for sequencing error and PCR bias. Sequencing covered both TCR alpha and beta chains, and within each sample the abundances of alpha and beta sequences were tightly co-correlated. Processing in the source paper ran as follows. V gene, J gene and CDR3 annotation of TCR sequences was performed with Decombinator V4. TCRs were defined as expanded if a significant change between any two time points was detected under a Poisson model with p below 0.0001. Abundances of TCRs were expressed as counts per million after normalisation to the total number of TCRs sequenced in each sample. MAIT TCRs were defined by TRAV1-2 paired with TRAJ12, TRAJ20 or TRAJ33, and iNKT TCRs by TRAV10 paired with TRAJ18. VDJdb, accessed on 1 November 2021, was searched for TCRs annotated for CMV, EBV and SARS-CoV-2, and TCRs annotated for more than one antigen were excluded. TCRdb handled the public reads itself, with Q25 trimming in fastp and clone calling in MiXCR, and kept productive beta chains. Rows with one shared CDR3 protein collapse into an entry with the most common genes and DNA. TCRdb, not the authors, supplied the V and J calls. The sample contains about 110,000 distinct CDR3 sequences, approximately 10% of them found a single time. The ten largest clonotypes hold about 7.6% of the sample.

This was a case-control study nested in a cohort of healthcare workers in London, UK, who had nasopharyngeal swab PCR tests and blood samples taken every week. Healthcare workers were enrolled in the week of the UK lockdown, from 23 to 31 March 2020, and were followed every week for up to about 16 weeks. This clonotype was seen a few times. It has no known antigen specificity. No base quality values were provided; no much bigger clone lies one nucleotide off. In this chain, TRBV18 is recombined with TRBJ2-1; 12 middle bases align to TRBD1. Input material: whole blood. The TCR originated in an adult who was a healthcare worker with PCR-confirmed SARS-CoV-2 infection or an uninfected control (not recorded which). Here the CDR3 is given as CASTGTGGYEQFF. The DNA sequence follows: TGTGCCAGCACCGGGACAGGGGGCTATGAGCAGTTCTTC.